The 28 T cell receptor beta chains in this list originate from one sample, sequenced in a study of cytomegalovirus exposure and HLA in healthy donors. Researchers ran the PCR with 60 Vbeta and 13 Jbeta primers. The assay was immunoSEQ multiplex PCR, and TCRdb's table has in-frame clones only and misses some. The table for this sample gives tens of thousands of clones. Sample: PBMCs. The receptors stem from a female donor in good health and CMV-seropositive.

V is TRBV27 and J is TRBJ2-1, with 14 bases fitting TRBD2. This CDR3 region has 17 residues. Germline V gene lookup returns CDR1 MNHEY and CDR2 SMNVEV (reference sequence). V was clipped by 7 bases and J by 1 base; unmatched bases: 6. This CDR3 is CASNKGLAGASYNEQFF. In DNA form, the CDR3 reads TGTGCCAGCAATAAGGGACTAGCGGGAGCTTCCTACAATGAGCAGTTCTTC.

The gene calls are TRBV18 and TRBJ2-5; weak D call: TRBD1 (6 bases). CDR1 is KGHSH and CDR2 is LQKENI in the germline V gene. The V end was cut by 5 bases, the J end by 5 bases, with 15 bases between. There are 14 residues in the CDR3. The CDR3 is CASSTGPGVETQYF. In DNA, the CDR3 is TGTGCCAGCTCAACCGGGCCAGGGGTGGAGACCCAGTACTTC.

The chain recombines TRBV11-2 with TRBJ2-7; 8 positions match TRBD1. The CDR3 is made up of 13 amino acids. The germline gives CDR1 SGHAT, CDR2 FQNNGV. V lost 6 bases to trimming and J lost 5 bases; unmatched junction nucleotides: 6. The CDR3 spells CASRQDRAHEQYF. DNA for the CDR3: TGTGCCAGCAGGCAGGACAGGGCACACGAGCAGTACTTC.

The chain combines TRBV6-1 with TRBJ2-7, with D perhaps matching TRBD2 (5 bases). Per germline, CDR1 MNHNS and CDR2 SASEGT. Trimming removed 10 bases from V and 2 bases from J, with 15 bases in between. The CDR3 loop spans 13 amino acids. CDR3 protein: CATDPGSAYEQYF. For the CDR3, the DNA is TGTGCCACCGACCCGGGGAGCGCCTACGAGCAGTACTTC.

CDR3 sequence reads: CASSPQVFAEKLFF. CDR3 sequence (DNA): TGCGCCAGCAGCCCCCAGGTTTTTGCTGAAAAACTGTTTTTT. V gene TRBV4-1 combines with J gene TRBJ1-4; D is unclear. Germline CDR1 MGHRA, CDR2 YSYEKL. V lost 4 bases and J 7 bases, leaving 13 bases between the germline ends. The CDR3 length is 14 residues.

V is TRBV29-1 and J is TRBJ2-3, with 7 bases lining up with TRBD2. The germline V gene encodes CDR1 SQVTM and CDR2 ANQGSEA. This CDR3 comprises 14 residues. J was trimmed by 4 bases and V by 7 bases; bases with no gene match: 11. CDR3 sequence reads: CSGQQAGSADTQYF. CDR3 DNA: TGCAGCGGACAACAAGCGGGGAGTGCAGATACGCAGTATTTT.

The genes are TRBV2 and TRBJ2-2; the D is unclear. V lost 5 bases and J lost 5, with 3 bases in between. The V gene's germline CDR1 is SNHLY and CDR2 FYNNEI. This CDR3 has 11 residues. The CDR3 region is CASSYTGELFF. For the CDR3, the DNA is TGTGCCAGCAGTTATACCGGGGAGCTGTTTTTT.

The J gene is TRBJ1-1, the V gene TRBV10-1; D ambiguous. With 0 bases removed from V and 3 bases from J, the gap between germline ends came to 5 bases. CDR3 length: 13 amino acids. CDR1 and CDR2 (germline): WNHNN, SYGVQD (reference sequence). The CDR3: CASSESPYTEAFF. The CDR3 nucleotides are TGCGCCAGCAGTGAGTCTCCTTACACTGAAGCTTTCTTT.

The chain couples TRBV18 to TRBJ2-7; the D gene is possibly TRBD1 (7 bases). The CDR3 length is 16 residues. V was cut by 3 bases and J by 7 bases, with 22 bases left in between. The V gene's germline CDR1 is KGHSH and CDR2 LQKENI. CDR3 in amino acids: CASSPPSARGVREQYF. The CDR3 DNA reads as TGTGCCAGCTCACCTCCCTCAGCCAGGGGGGTCCGTGAGCAGTACTTC.

For the CDR3, the DNA is TGTGCCAGCGAGGCTCGGGGCGCGGGAGCCTACGAGCAGTACTTC. It codes for CASEARGAGAYEQYF. This chain links TRBV28 with TRBJ2-7, with 7 bases that match TRBD2. After removal of 8 bases from V and 2 bases from J, the junction contained 12 bases not matched to a gene. The CDR3 length is 15 residues. Looked up from germline, CDR1 is MDHEN and CDR2 is SYDVKM.

V usage is TRBV6-5 and J usage is TRBJ2-1; 7 bases line up with TRBD1. CDR1 and CDR2 (germline): MNHEY, SVGAGI. Trimming at V came to 5 bases and at J to 5 bases, leaving 9 bases not matched to a gene. The CDR3 sequence is 15 residues long. CDR3 residues: CASSPWAGGNNEQFF. As DNA, the CDR3 is TGTGCCAGCAGTCCTTGGGCAGGGGGTAACAATGAGCAGTTCTTC.

The CDR3 reads CASSPTGQFYGYTF. The CDR3 DNA sequence: TGTGCCAGCTCACCGACGGGACAGTTCTATGGCTACACCTTC. The chain couples TRBV18 to TRBJ1-2; 7 nucleotides align to TRBD1. The CDR3 runs to 14 residues. Germline-derived CDR1 and CDR2 are KGHSH and LQKENI. The junction had 5 bases not matched to a gene; V was cut back by 3 bases and J by 4 bases.

J is TRBJ1-2 and V is TRBV28; 7 nucleotides align to TRBD1. V lost 4 bases to trimming and J lost 0 bases; unmatched junction nucleotides: 5. This CDR3 region has 15 residues. Germline CDR1 MDHEN, CDR2 SYDVKM. Written as DNA, the CDR3 is TGTGCCAGCAGTTCGACAGGGACGACTAACTATGGCTACACCTTC. It yields the protein CASSSTGTTNYGYTF.

The chain carries TRBV9 and TRBJ2-7, with TRBD2 matching 12 bases. Germline-derived CDR1 and CDR2 are SGDLS and YYNGEE. J was trimmed by 4 bases and V by 3 bases; bases with no gene match: 8. CDR3 length: 16 residues. The CDR3 spells CASSATSGGIGYEQYF. The CDR3 nucleotides are TGTGCCAGCAGCGCTACTAGCGGGGGGATCGGTTACGAGCAGTACTTC.

The chain joins TRBV4-2 to TRBJ1-1; D might be TRBD1 (5 bases). The germline V gene encodes CDR1 LGHNA and CDR2 YNFKEQ. This CDR3 is 15 amino acids long. The germline V and J ends were trimmed by 1 base and 2 bases, with 11 bases remaining between them. This CDR3 is CASSQGGGGNTEAFF. The DNA of the CDR3 is TGTGCCAGCAGCCAAGGGGGCGGGGGAAACACTGAAGCTTTCTTT.

The rearrangement links TRBV5-1 to TRBJ1-1; weak D call: TRBD1 (5 bases). The CDR3 is 14 amino acids. V was pared by 3 bases and J by 10 bases, with 19 bases between. CDR1 and CDR2 from the germline V gene are SGHRS and YFSETQ. In DNA form, the CDR3 reads TGCGCCAGCAGCTCCCCCAGGGAAAACAAGGGAGCTTTCTTT. Protein: CASSSPRENKGAFF.

The chain combines TRBV7-9 with TRBJ2-4; the D gene is possibly TRBD1 (5 bases). Germline V gives CDR1 SEHNR, CDR2 FQNEAQ (reference sequence). V was cut by 3 bases and J by 8 bases, with 11 bases left in between. The CDR3 spans 13 residues. The CDR3: CASSFGRVDIQYF. CDR3 DNA sequence: TGTGCCAGCAGCTTCGGCAGGGTGGACATTCAGTACTTC. Complete variable domain (other parts from reference TRBV7-9 and TRBJ2-4): DTGVSQNPRHKITKRGQNVTFRCDPISEHNRLYWYRQTLGQGPEFLTYFQNEAQLEKSRLLSDRFSAERPKGSFSTLEIQRTEQGDSAMYLCASSFGRVDIQYFGAGTRLSVL.

The gene calls are TRBV11-3 and TRBJ2-2; 7 bases are a match to TRBD1. The length of the CDR3 is 18 residues. Germline CDR1 SGHNT, CDR2 YENEEA. J was trimmed by 2 bases and V by 6 bases; bases with no gene match: 15. The CDR3 DNA sequence: TGTGCCAGCAGTCCCGAGGGGGCCCCCTACATTAACACCGGGGAGCTGTTTTTT. Translation: CASSPEGAPYINTGELFF.

The chain combines TRBV10-2 with TRBJ2-7, with 13 bases lining up with TRBD2. The J segment lost 4 bases and the V segment lost 7 bases, leaving 7 bases of the junction unmatched. CDR1 is WSHSY and CDR2 is SAAADI in the germline V gene. The CDR3 extends over 15 amino acids. In DNA form, the CDR3 reads TGCGCCAGCACACTAGCGGGAGGGGGGAGTTACGAGCAGTACTTC. Translation gives CASTLAGGGSYEQYF.

The V and J genes are TRBV29-1 and TRBJ1-2, with 7 bases fitting TRBD1. The CDR3 loop spans 15 amino acids. Germline lookup yields CDR1 SQVTM and CDR2 ANQGSEA. With V trimmed by 0 bases and J by 1 base, 5 bases remained unmatched. CDR3 sequence reads: CSVEEADRVNYGYTF. In DNA, the CDR3 is TGCAGCGTTGAAGAGGCCGACAGGGTTAACTATGGCTACACCTTC.

V and J are TRBV6-5 and TRBJ2-7; perhaps TRBD2 as D (6 bases). Germline V gene sequence: CDR1 MNHEY, CDR2 SVGAGI. Trimming cost V 2 bases and J 2 bases, with 10 bases left between them. The CDR3 contains 14 residues. The CDR3 DNA reads as TGTGCCAGCAGTTACGGAGGGACCACCTACGAGCAGTACTTC. Translated, it gives CASSYGGTTYEQYF.

J is TRBJ2-1 and V is TRBV5-1; 12 nucleotides line up with TRBD2. Trimming cost V 1 base and J 8 bases; bases outside gene matches: 19. Germline CDR1 SGHRS, CDR2 YFSETQ. CDR3 size: 20 residues. The CDR3 nucleotides read TGCGCCAGCAGCTTGTTGCCTATCTTTGATCTAGCGGGAGGGTGGTATGAGCAGTTCTTC. It is translated as CASSLLPIFDLAGGWYEQFF.

The CDR3 is CASSRRGGGYEQYF. The DNA for the CDR3 is TGTGCCAGCAGCCGGCGGGGTGGGGGATACGAGCAGTACTTC. The genes are TRBV7-9 and TRBJ2-7, with D tentatively TRBD2 (6 bases). The CDR3 runs to 14 residues. Trimming left V 5 bases short and J 4 bases short, with 15 bases between. Germline loops: CDR1 SEHNR, CDR2 FQNEAQ (reference sequence).

This chain links TRBV5-1 with TRBJ2-1, with 8 nucleotides matching TRBD2. The junction had 4 bases not matched to a gene; V was cut back by 5 bases and J by 6 bases. The CDR3 loop spans 13 amino acids. The germline CDR1 and CDR2 sequences are SGHRS and YFSETQ. The CDR3 loop is CASSEREPNEQFF. The CDR3 region has the DNA TGCGCCAGCAGTGAGCGGGAGCCCAATGAGCAGTTCTTC. The full variable domain, with the rest looked up from reference TRBV5-1 and TRBJ2-1, is KAGVTQTPRYLIKTRGQQVTLSCSPISGHRSVSWYQQTPGQGLQFLFEYFSETQRNKGNFPGRFSGRQFSNSRSEMNVSTLELGDSALYLCASSEREPNEQFFGPGTRLTVL.

The V gene is TRBV5-5, the J gene TRBJ2-7, with 7 bases aligning to TRBD2. V lost 0 bases and J lost 3; bases outside the gene matches: 6. The CDR3 has 15 residues. Germline V gene data show CDR1 as SGHKS and CDR2 as YYEKEE (reference sequence). CDR3 sequence (DNA): TGTGCCAGCAGCTTGGTGGGTAGCGGGTTCTACGAGCAGTACTTC. This sequence encodes CASSLVGSGFYEQYF.

J is TRBJ1-2 and V is TRBV19; perhaps TRBD1 as D (5 bases). The CDR3 contains 15 residues. CDR1 is LNHDA and CDR2 is SQIVND in the germline V gene (reference sequence). V was clipped by 3 bases and J by 4 bases, with 15 bases between them. This CDR3 is CASSILQGYGYGYTF. In DNA form, the CDR3 reads TGTGCCAGTAGTATTCTCCAGGGTTACGGCTATGGCTACACCTTC.

V gene TRBV18 combines with J gene TRBJ2-7; 7 nucleotides agree with TRBD1. The germline V gene has CDR1 KGHSH and CDR2 LQKENI. Germline trimming cut 4 bases from V and 7 bases from J; bases unmatched to any gene: 10. This CDR3 contains 14 residues. As DNA, the CDR3 is TGTGCCAGCTCACTCTCCGGACAGGCTAAAGAGCAGTACTTC. Its protein is CASSLSGQAKEQYF.

V and J are TRBV6-5 and TRBJ1-6; D possibly corresponds to TRBD1 (6 bases). Trimming took 8 bases from V and 5 from J, leaving 16 bases between them. CDR3 length: 15 residues. Germline V gene data show CDR1 as MNHEY and CDR2 as SVGAGI. The CDR3 protein is CASRKGQRNNSPLHF. In nucleotides, the CDR3 is TGTGCCAGCCGGAAAGGACAGAGAAATAATTCACCCCTCCACTTT.